This is a list of T cell receptor beta chains from one sample in a study of tumor-infiltrating lymphocytes in primary liver carcinoma. One entry per CDR3 protein results from TCRdb running MiXCR on the multiplex PCR reads. This sample has some 21,000 distinct CDR3 sequences, with approximately 79% found just once. Sequencing was performed on liver tumor tissue from sampling region 1. These TCRs come from a woman in her thirties with primary liver carcinoma and hepatitis B virus infection. Both conserved end residues are part of each CDR3. The D gene is left open where the match is weak. Only some rows state a clone size, as once, few, many or a class for expanded clones.

>TRBJ2-2|-|TRBD1|TRBV6-5
TGTGCAAGCAGTCCGCGGACAGGGTTCATCGGGGAACTGTTTTTT
CASSPRTGFIGELFF
>TRBJ1-1|-|TRBD1|TRBV6-5
TGTGCCAACAGCCTATTCCCCGACAGGGCCCGAGGAAAGGGCACTGAAGCTTTCTTT
CANSLFPDRARGKGTEAFF
>TRBJ2-5|-|-|TRBV10-3
TGTGCCATCAGTGAGTCGGCTATCAGTCAAGAGACCCAGTATTTC
CAISESAISQETQYF
>TRBJ2-1|-|-|TRBV11-1
TGTGGCAGCAATGGGACGGGACGGAGGCAGTTCTTC
CGSNGTGRRQFF
>TRBJ2-7|medium-sized|-|TRBV4-3
TGCGCCAGCAGCCAGCTCCGGGACACCTCCTACGAGCAGTACTTC
CASSQLRDTSYEQYF
>TRBJ2-1|-|-|TRBV5-1
TGCGCCAGCAGCCCCCTGGCGGACAGGGCAGGGACTAGTAGGCAGCGTGAGCAGTTCTTC
CASSPLADRAGTSRQREQFF
>TRBJ1-2|medium-sized|TRBD1|TRBV12-3/TRBV12-4
TGTGCCAGCAGTCCCAGCGTTAAGGGGGCGACTCATGGCTACACCTTC
CASSPSVKGATHGYTF
>TRBJ2-3|-|TRBD2|TRBV11-2
TGTGCCAGCAGGGCGGGACTAGCGGGTATTGCCGATACGCAGTATTTT
CASRAGLAGIADTQYF
>TRBJ2-3|-|-|TRBV6-6
TGTGCCAGCAGTTCCACCTTAGACATGGGAGGCCAGATAGGCCAGTATTTT
CASSSTLDMGGQIGQYF
>TRBJ2-7|-|-|TRBV5-5
TGTGCCAGCAGTTTCGAACAGACTATCTACGGACAGTACTTC
CASSFEQTIYGQYF
>TRBJ2-7|many|-|TRBV11-2
TGTGCCAGCAGCTTAGGGACTACCTACGAGCAGTACTTC
CASSLGTTYEQYF
>TRBJ2-1|-|-|TRBV29-1
TGTAACGCCCTAAGGGAATACAATGAGCAATCCTTC
CNALREYNEQSF
>TRBJ1-5|once|TRBD1|TRBV6-1
TGTGCCAGCAGTGACCCCGACAGGGGTGGGCAGCCCCAGCATTTT
CASSDPDRGGQPQHF
>TRBJ1-2|-|-|TRBV6-2/TRBV6-3
TGCGCCAACAGTCCACAGGCAGACTACGGCTACACCTTC
CANSPQADYGYTF
>TRBJ1-1|once|TRBD1|TRBV11-2
TGTGCCACCAGCGTTCGGGACAGGGGGCGCAAGAAGTGGAGTAACATTGAAGCTTTCTTT
CATSVRDRGRKKWSNIEAFF
>TRBJ1-2|-|TRBD1|TRBV11-2
TGTGCCAGCAGTCAGGGGGGGGGTGGAGGATGCACCTTC
CASSQGGGGGCTF
>TRBJ2-7|once|TRBD2|TRBV6-2/TRBV6-3
TGTGCCAGCACTTATTCGGGACTAGCGGGACTCTCCTGCGAGCAGTACTTC
CASTYSGLAGLSCEQYF
>TRBJ1-3|medium-sized|-|TRBV28
TGTGCCAGCTCAGCACAGTTGGTGAGAAACACCATATATTTT
CASSAQLVRNTIYF
>TRBJ1-4|-|-|TRBV11-2
TGTGCCAGCAGCTTAGGGACAGCTCTAGGAAAACTGTTTTTT
CASSLGTALGKLFF
>TRBJ2-3|-|-|TRBV6-6
TGTGCCAGCAGTTCCACCTTAGACCAGGGAGGCCAGATAGGGCAGTGTTTC
CASSSTLDQGGQIGQCF
>TRBJ2-7|-|-|TRBV4-1
TGCGCCAGCAGCCAAGAGAGGGCGGCAGGGGTCAACGAGCAGTACTTC
CASSQERAAGVNEQYF
>TRBJ2-3|once|-|TRBV12-3/TRBV12-4
TGTGCCAGGAGTTTTCCCCCTCCTGGTACAGATACGCAGTATTTT
CARSFPPPGTDTQYF
>TRBJ2-3|-|-|TRBV29-1
TGCAGCGTGGGAGTAGAGGTAGGAGATACGCAGTATTTT
CSVGVEVGDTQYF
>TRBJ2-7|many|-|TRBV11-2
TGCGCCAGCAGCTTACAGACCGGCAGCTCCTACGAGCAGTACTTC
CASSLQTGSSYEQYF
>TRBJ2-7|medium-sized|TRBD2|TRBV10-3
TGTGCCATCCTAGCGGGAGGAGTGCAAGAGCAGTACTTC
CAILAGGVQEQYF
>TRBJ1-6|-|-|TRBV11-3
TGCGCCAACAGCTTTAAGTGGAGCTATAATTCACCTCTCCACTTT
CANSFKWSYNSPLHF
>TRBJ2-1|-|-|TRBV12-3/TRBV12-4
TGTGTCACCACCGCGAGCCTCTCTTACAATAAGCAGTTCTTC
CVTTASLSYNKQFF
>TRBJ2-1|-|-|TRBV29-1
TGCAGCGTCGTGGGGTGGGATGGCTGGACGTTCTTC
CSVVGWDGWTFF
>TRBJ1-2|once|TRBD1|TRBV4-2
TGTACCAGCGGCCGTGGCAGACAGGGGGGTTATGGTTACACCTTT
CTSGRGRQGGYGYTF
>TRBJ2-1|-|-|TRBV29-1
TGCAGCGCCGCCCGGGATGCTTCGAATGAGCAGTTCTTC
CSAARDASNEQFF
>TRBJ2-1|many|-|TRBV29-1
TGCAGCGTTGAAGGGACTGACTACAATGAGCAGTTCTTC
CSVEGTDYNEQFF
>TRBJ1-6|once|-|TRBV28
TGTGTCAGCAGTGGACTATCCGGAACTTCACCCCTCCGCTTT
CVSSGLSGTSPLRF
>TRBJ2-7|-|-|TRBV2
TGTCCCAGCAGTTCAACCCAGGGGTGGAAGCAGTACTTC
CPSSSTQGWKQYF
>TRBJ2-5|-|-|TRBV30
TGTGCCTGGAAGATCTTGGGGGCGGCCGTAGGGACCCAGTACTTC
CAWKILGAAVGTQYF
>TRBJ1-1|-|-|TRBV11-2
TGTGCCAGCAGATATACAGGGAGGGCTGAAGCTTTCTTT
CASRYTGRAEAFF
>TRBJ2-1|-|-|TRBV28
TGTGCCAGCAGTTTTTTTGGAGAGCACTTCTTC
CASSFFGEHFF
>TRBJ1-6|-|-|TRBV11-2
TGTGCCAGCCTCATCACCCAGTGGACTAATTCGCCCCTCCACTTT
CASLITQWTNSPLHF
>TRBJ1-5|-|-|TRBV7-8
TGTGCCAGCAGCCCCTTCTTTGGGGGCCAGTCCCAGCATTTT
CASSPFFGGQSQHF
>TRBJ1-1|-|-|TRBV4-2
TGTGCCAGTACCCCCGTCGAGGGGAGAGGGAACACTAAAGCTTTCTTT
CASTPVEGRGNTKAFF
>TRBJ2-7|-|-|TRBV6-5
TGTGCGAGTAGTTATTACTCCCAGGGACTTGAGTACGAGCGGTACTTC
CASSYYSQGLEYERYF
>TRBJ2-3|-|-|TRBV7-2
TGTGCCAGCAGTCTTAGTTATTCTAACACAGATACGCAGTTTTTT
CASSLSYSNTDTQFF
>TRBJ1-1|-|-|TRBV30
TGTGCCCTGAGTGTAGGTGGCAGGCTTCCGAGCACTGAAGCTTTCTTT
CALSVGGRLPSTEAFF
>TRBJ2-1|-|-|TRBV11-2
TGTGCCAGCATCCCAGCTCCGAGCTACTACAATGAGCAGTTCTTC
CASIPAPSYYNEQFF
>TRBJ2-1|-|TRBD2|TRBV11-3
TGTGCTAGCAGCCAACTAGCGGAGGGGGGGTATGAACAGTTCTTC
CASSQLAEGGYEQFF
>TRBJ2-1|-|-|TRBV10-3
TGTGTCATCGGTCCCCCGGCGACCCGGGATGAGCAGTTCTTC
CVIGPPATRDEQFF
>TRBJ2-7|-|-|TRBV6-5
TGTGCCAGCAGTTGCATGGACAGCAGCCCCTACGAGCAGTACTTC
CASSCMDSSPYEQYF
>TRBJ2-7|many|-|TRBV6-1
TGTGCCAGCGGGGGGATCTCCTACGAGCAGTACTTC
CASGGISYEQYF
>TRBJ2-2|once|-|TRBV11-3
TGTGTCAGCAACCGATGGGAGGGGGCCCCCGGGGAGCTGTTTTTT
CVSNRWEGAPGELFF
>TRBJ2-1|-|-|TRBV4-3
TGCGCCAACAGCCAAAATGCGGGAAGCTCCTACAATGAGCAATTCTTC
CANSQNAGSSYNEQFF
>TRBJ2-3|-|TRBD2|TRBV14
TGTGCCAGCTGCCAGGTTCAGCGGGAGGGCCGTGAGACGCAGTATTTT
CASCQVQREGRETQYF